The 25 T cell receptor beta chains listed next were all sequenced from one sample in a study of blood T cell repertoires in COVID-19 (dated by TCRdb to the early 2020s). Preparation of the library involved the immunoSEQ multiplex PCR assay. TCRdb retrieved this table from immuneACCESS and kept in-frame rearrangements only. Not all clones are present; in checked studies, unresolved V genes account for under half, and no reason is known for the remainder. For this sample there are roughly 100,000 clones; 85% to 90% appear just once. The ten most abundant clones make up around 4.3% of the sample. The sequenced material came from peripheral blood. The receptor set was obtained from a man aged 45-60 years with acute or convalescent COVID-19.

This rearrangement joins TRBV6-5 to TRBJ1-4; possible D gene TRBD1, 6 bases. CDR1 and CDR2 from the germline V gene are MNHEY and SVGAGI. V was cut by 6 bases and J by 8 bases, with 19 bases left in between. The length of the CDR3 is 15 residues. The CDR3 loop reads CASRSLQGVREKLFF. CDR3 sequence (DNA): TGTGCCAGCAGATCTTTACAGGGAGTAAGAGAAAAACTGTTTTTT.

V usage is TRBV6-2 or TRBV6-3 and J usage is TRBJ2-1; D is perhaps TRBD2 (5 bases). CDR1 is MNHEY, CDR2 SVGEGT, per germline. The CDR3 is made up of 13 amino acids. The V and J ends lost 2 bases and 4 bases respectively, with 6 bases between them. CDR3 loop: CASSYGEYNEQFF. CDR3 nucleotides: TGTGCCAGCAGTTACGGGGAGTACAATGAGCAGTTCTTC.

This clone was picked up one time. The V and J genes are TRBV5-1 and TRBJ1-1; no reliable D call. Trimming shortened V by 4 bases and J by 1 base, and 14 bases separated the two germline ends. Germline loops: CDR1 SGHRS, CDR2 YFSETQ. The CDR3 contains 15 residues. CDR3 DNA: TGCGCCAGCAGCCCCGTCGCTAGCGGGAACACTGAAGCTTTCTTT. Translation: CASSPVASGNTEAFF.

The chain uses TRBV7-8 and TRBJ2-3; D perhaps matches TRBD2 (6 bases). Germline V gives CDR1 SGHVS, CDR2 FQNEAQ. V was clipped by 1 base and J by 0 bases, with 11 bases between them. The CDR3 sequence is 16 residues long. CDR3 in amino acids: CASSLGPSVSTDTQYF. In nucleotides, the CDR3 is TGTGCCAGCAGCTTAGGGCCTAGCGTAAGCACAGATACGCAGTATTTT.

The chain carries TRBV2 and TRBJ2-5; 8 bases match TRBD1. Germline V gene data show CDR1 as SNHLY and CDR2 as FYNNEI. The CDR3 runs 14 residues. V shed 8 bases and J 5 bases; nucleotides not matched to a gene: 10. The CDR3 bases are TGTGCCAGCGCCGACAGGGGAGGTAGGGAGACCCAGTACTTC. Its protein product is CASADRGGRETQYF.

V is TRBV4-1 and J is TRBJ1-2; a weak D match, TRBD1 (5 bases). V was cut by 0 bases and J by 2 bases, with 13 bases left in between. The germline CDR1 and CDR2 sequences are MGHRA and YSYEKL. The CDR3 loop spans 16 amino acids. The CDR3 region has the DNA TGCGCCAGCAGCCAAGACCCCGACAGACCAAACTATGGCTACACCTTC. Translated: CASSQDPDRPNYGYTF.

This clone was detected a few times. V usage is TRBV2 and J usage is TRBJ1-1; 8 bases map to TRBD1. In germline, CDR1 is SNHLY, CDR2 FYNNEI. The CDR3 has 15 amino acids. J was trimmed by 0 bases and V by 1 base; bases with no gene match: 1. In DNA form, the CDR3 reads TGTGCCAGCAGTGAAGAGGACAGGGTGAACACTGAAGCTTTCTTT. It encodes CASSEEDRVNTEAFF.

Only a few counts were recorded for this clone. The chain is built from TRBV9 and TRBJ2-2, with D unclear. Germline V gives CDR1 SGDLS, CDR2 YYNGEE. The CDR3 is made up of 17 amino acids. V lost 0 bases, J lost 5 bases, and 17 bases lay in between. The CDR3 protein is CASSVGSLVRYTGELFF. The CDR3 DNA follows: TGTGCCAGCAGCGTAGGGTCACTCGTCCGGTATACCGGGGAGCTGTTTTTT.

J is TRBJ2-5 and V is TRBV28; 7 bases agree with TRBD1. In germline, CDR1 is MDHEN, CDR2 SYDVKM. This CDR3 is 14 amino acids long. V lost 5 bases and J lost 4; bases outside the gene matches: 7. The CDR3 loop reads CASSPSQGVETQYF. CDR3 in DNA: TGTGCCAGCAGTCCCTCGCAGGGGGTAGAGACCCAGTACTTC.

The chain links TRBV6-6 to TRBJ2-6; D unclear. The V gene lost 5 bases and the J gene lost 0 bases, with 17 bases spanning the gap. This CDR3 spans 18 amino acids. The germline CDR1 and CDR2 sequences are MNHNY and SVGAGI (reference sequence). The CDR3 sequence is CASSLTWQEFSGANVLTF. The CDR3 nucleotides are TGTGCCAGCAGTCTCACGTGGCAGGAATTCTCTGGGGCCAACGTCCTGACTTTC.

The chain is built from TRBV7-9 and TRBJ1-3, with 8 nucleotides matching TRBD1. The ends lost 2 bases at V and 0 bases at J; junction bases unmatched: 9. The CDR3 runs 18 residues. In germline, CDR1 is SEHNR, CDR2 FQNEAQ (reference sequence). CDR3 amino acids: CASSLSRDRWTSGNTIYF. The CDR3 nucleotides read TGTGCCAGCAGCTTATCCCGGGACAGGTGGACCTCTGGAAACACCATATATTTT.

The V gene is TRBV10-3, the J gene TRBJ2-7; D not resolved. Germline CDR1 ENHRY, CDR2 SYGVKD. V was pared by 0 bases and J by 6 bases, with 3 bases between. CDR3 length: 11 residues. DNA for the CDR3: TGTGCCATCAGTGAGTCGGCCGAGCAGTACTTC. Amino acids: CAISESAEQYF.

This clone turned up a few times. This chain joins TRBV2 and TRBJ1-3; 7 nucleotides line up with TRBD1. V shed 2 bases and J 0 bases; nucleotides not matched to a gene: 7. From germline, CDR1 is SNHLY and CDR2 FYNNEI. The CDR3 has 17 amino acids. The CDR3 protein is CASSEIGTASSGNTIYF. The CDR3 DNA is TGTGCCAGCAGTGAAATTGGGACAGCAAGCTCTGGAAACACCATATATTTT.

The chain uses TRBV6-5 and TRBJ2-7, with D possibly TRBD1 on 7 matching bases. Trimming left V 8 bases short and J 5 bases short, with 16 bases between. CDR1 is MNHEY, CDR2 SVGAGI, per germline. The CDR3 runs to 13 residues. CDR3: CASGQDYIDEQYF. The CDR3 DNA reads as TGTGCCAGCGGACAGGACTATATCGACGAGCAGTACTTC.

The chain is built from TRBV13 and TRBJ2-7, with 9 bases that match TRBD1. The CDR3 has 16 amino acids. The germline V gene encodes CDR1 PRHDT and CDR2 FYEKMQ (reference sequence). The V gene end was trimmed by 4 bases and the J gene end by 3 bases; junction bases not matched to a gene: 10. The DNA for the CDR3 is TGTGCCAGCAGCTCCCAACAGGGGGCGATTATCTACGAGCAGTACTTC. It encodes CASSSQQGAIIYEQYF.

This clone was found once. The chain joins TRBV9 to TRBJ1-1, with 7 positions matching TRBD1. Germline CDR1 is SGDLS and CDR2 is YYNGEE. This CDR3 has 14 residues. Germline trimming cut 3 bases from V and 10 bases from J; bases unmatched to any gene: 12. This CDR3 is CASSERVAQGGAFF. CDR3 DNA: TGTGCCAGCAGCGAGAGAGTGGCGCAGGGGGGAGCTTTCTTT.

The chain uses TRBV4-1 and TRBJ2-3, with D maybe TRBD2 (7 bases). The V gene lost 0 bases and the J gene lost 3 bases, with 10 bases spanning the gap. Germline assignment: CDR1 MGHRA and CDR2 YSYEKL. The CDR3 spans 15 residues. CDR3 loop: CASSQDRGGTDTQYF. The CDR3, as DNA: TGCGCCAGCAGCCAAGATAGGGGGGGGACAGATACGCAGTATTTT.

The chain is built from TRBV19 and TRBJ1-4, with D possibly TRBD1 on 6 matching bases. CDR3 length: 15 residues. V lost 3 bases and J lost 7, with 15 bases in between. The germline V gene encodes CDR1 LNHDA and CDR2 SQIVND (reference sequence). CDR3 residues: CASSIHRVLSEKLFF. The CDR3 coding sequence is TGTGCCAGTAGTATCCACAGGGTATTGAGTGAAAAACTGTTTTTT. Full variable domain (outside the CDR3, taken from reference TRBV19 and TRBJ1-4): DGGITQSPKYLFRKEGQNVTLSCEQNLNHDAMYWYRQDPGQGLRLIYYSQIVNDFQKGDIAEGYSVSREKKESFPLTVTSAQKNPTAFYLCASSIHRVLSEKLFFGSGTQLSVL.

This chain uses TRBV9 with TRBJ2-5, with D possibly being TRBD1 (5 bases). CDR1 and CDR2 (germline): SGDLS, YYNGEE. The V end lost 4 bases, the J end lost 0 bases, and 19 bases lay between the germline ends. The CDR3 runs 17 residues. CDR3 sequence reads: CASSLTPQDAYQETQYF. In nucleotides, the CDR3 is TGTGCCAGCAGCCTCACCCCACAGGACGCGTACCAAGAGACCCAGTACTTC.

In this sample, this clone turned up a few times. This sequence joins TRBV30 and TRBJ1-5; 8 nucleotides agree with TRBD1. The CDR3 is 15 residues long. With V trimmed by 0 bases and J by 6 bases, 7 bases remained unmatched. CDR1 and CDR2 from the germline V gene are GTSNPN and SVGIG (reference sequence). In DNA form, the CDR3 reads TGTGCCTGGAGTGTAGGGCAGGGGGCCCCTCAGCCCCAGCATTTT. Translating gives CAWSVGQGAPQPQHF.

This clone has a single count. The CDR3, as DNA: TGTGCCAGCAGCCCCAGGCAGACAGGGAACACCGGGGAGCTGTTTTTT. It yields the protein CASSPRQTGNTGELFF. The J gene is TRBJ2-2, the V gene TRBV5-5; maybe TRBD1 (6 bases). Trimming left V 4 bases short and J 1 base short, with 14 bases between. CDR1 is SGHKS, CDR2 YYEKEE, per germline (reference sequence). The CDR3 is 16 residues long.

A single count supports this clone. The rearrangement uses TRBV11-2 and TRBJ2-7, with 8 nucleotides matching TRBD2. J gave up 3 bases and V 7 bases, and 11 bases lay outside the gene matches. This CDR3 has 15 residues. The germline V gene has CDR1 SGHAT and CDR2 FQNNGV. The DNA for the CDR3 is TGTGCCAGCACCTTTGGACTAGCCTCTAGCTACGAGCAGTACTTC. Protein sequence: CASTFGLASSYEQYF.

V is TRBV27 and J is TRBJ2-1, with D perhaps TRBD1 (5 bases). Germline CDR1 and CDR2: MNHEY and SMNVEV (reference sequence). Trimming took off 8 bases at V and 3 bases at J, with 17 bases between the two ends. The CDR3 runs 15 residues. The CDR3 region has the DNA TGTGCCAGCCGTCCCCTCAGGACAATCTACAATGAGCAGTTCTTC. It encodes CASRPLRTIYNEQFF.

The genes are TRBV4-1 and TRBJ2-1; maybe TRBD2 (6 bases). Germline CDR1 is MGHRA and CDR2 is YSYEKL. The V gene lost 0 bases and the J gene lost 4 bases, with 10 bases spanning the gap. This CDR3 has 15 residues. CDR3 in amino acids: CASSQERERYNEQFF. The CDR3, as DNA: TGCGCCAGCAGCCAAGAACGGGAGAGATACAATGAGCAGTTCTTC.

The table lists this clone with a count of one. The V gene is TRBV9, the J gene TRBJ1-3; no reliable D call. The germline gives CDR1 SGDLS, CDR2 YYNGEE. The CDR3 is made up of 15 amino acids. V was shortened by 0 bases and J by 0 bases, with 7 bases between the two germline ends. This CDR3 reads CASSVDSVSGNTIYF. The CDR3 DNA is TGTGCCAGCAGCGTAGACAGTGTCTCTGGAAACACCATATATTTT.